This T cell receptor beta chain is drawn from a study of cytomegalovirus exposure and HLA in healthy donors. This CDR3 is 16 amino acids long. The ends were cut back, 4 bases at V and 0 bases at J, with 15 bases in the middle. Germline V gene sequence: CDR1 SGHRS, CDR2 YFSETQ. Study-level points and caveats: Sequencing probably produced one cluster of sequence variants that were highly shared. Accurate predictions that matched the HLA-A and HLA-B alleles of most subjects were reportedly made from TCR beta sequences.

PCR was performed using 60 Vbeta and 13 Jbeta primers. Sequenced by immunoSEQ multiplex PCR; TCRdb stores in-frame clones only, minus some. This table holds about 160,000 clones, around 79% found once. This clone was detected only a few times. Its antigen is unknown. The V and J genes are TRBV5-1 and TRBJ2-3; a possible D gene is TRBD2 (6 bases). This receptor was taken from a middle-aged man in good health and CMV-seronegative. Material: PBMCs. The CDR3 protein is CASSPGVGTSTDTQYF. The DNA of the CDR3 is TGCGCCAGCAGCCCTGGAGTGGGGACTAGCACAGATACGCAGTATTTT.